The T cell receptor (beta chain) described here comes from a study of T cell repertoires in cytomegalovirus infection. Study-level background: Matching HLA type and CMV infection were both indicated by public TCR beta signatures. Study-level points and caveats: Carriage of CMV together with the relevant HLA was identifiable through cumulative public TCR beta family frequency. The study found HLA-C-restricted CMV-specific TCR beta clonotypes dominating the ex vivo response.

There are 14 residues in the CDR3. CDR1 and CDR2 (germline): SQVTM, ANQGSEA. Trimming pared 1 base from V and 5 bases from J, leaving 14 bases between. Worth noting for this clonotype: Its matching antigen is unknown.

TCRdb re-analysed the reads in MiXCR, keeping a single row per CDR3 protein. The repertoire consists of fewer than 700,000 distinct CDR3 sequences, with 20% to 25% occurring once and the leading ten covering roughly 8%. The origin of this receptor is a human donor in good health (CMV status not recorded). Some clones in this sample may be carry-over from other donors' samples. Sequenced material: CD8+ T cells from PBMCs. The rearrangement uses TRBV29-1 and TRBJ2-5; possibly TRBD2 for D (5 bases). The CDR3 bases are TGCAGCGTTGAAGGGACTCGGTGGGAGGAGACCCAGTACTTC. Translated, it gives CSVEGTRWEETQYF.